The rows below give T cell receptor beta chains drawn from one sample of a study of T cell responses to AZD1222 COVID-19 vaccine. Using immunoSEQ multiplex PCR, the repertoire was profiled, and TCRdb retains in-frame clones only, with some absent. This table has roughly 130,000 clones, approximately 85% appearing once. Sequencing was performed on peripheral blood, taken on day 0 of AZD1222 vaccination. Receptors were obtained from an adult in good health. CDR3s include the opening cysteine and the closing phenylalanine or tryptophan. A D gene is named only where the DNA matches it firmly. Rows give clone size only sometimes, using once, few, many, or a class for an expanded clone.

clone size	D gene	V gene	J gene	CDR3 protein	CDR3 DNA
-	-	TRBV27	TRBJ1-2	CASGAGGYGYTF	TGTGCCAGCGGGGCGGGCGGCTATGGCTACACCTTC
-	-	TRBV5-4	TRBJ2-6	CASSYDRNSGANVLTF	TGTGCCAGCAGCTACGACAGAAACTCTGGGGCCAACGTCCTGACTTTC
-	-	TRBV10-3	TRBJ1-2	CAISEGQGDGYTF	TGTGCCATCAGTGAAGGCCAGGGAGATGGCTACACCTTC
-	-	TRBV29-1	TRBJ1-3	CSARPSSGNTIYF	TGCAGCGCCCGACCAAGCTCTGGAAACACCATATATTTT
-	TRBD2	TRBV7-2	TRBJ2-5	CASVRASGNQETQYF	TGTGCCAGCGTTAGGGCTAGCGGGAACCAAGAGACCCAGTACTTC
-	-	TRBV5-1	TRBJ2-3	CASSLHTDTQYF	TGCGCCAGCAGCCTGCACACAGATACGCAGTATTTT
-	-	TRBV11-2	TRBJ1-6	CASSPDSRYNSPLHF	TGTGCCAGCAGCCCGGACAGCCGGTATAATTCACCCCTCCACTTT
-	-	TRBV30	TRBJ1-6	CAWGKGEVLNSPLHF	TGTGCCTGGGGTAAGGGGGAGGTATTGAATTCACCCCTCCACTTT
-	-	TRBV6-5	TRBJ2-7	CASRGTYEQYF	TGTGCCAGCAGGGGAACCTACGAGCAGTACTTC
once	TRBD1	TRBV6-5	TRBJ1-1	CASSYSSGRGQAFF	TGTGCCAGCAGTTACTCAAGTGGCAGGGGGCAAGCTTTCTTT
-	TRBD1	TRBV10-3	TRBJ1-1	CAIKGGQGAGKSTEAFF	TGTGCCATCAAAGGGGGACAGGGGGCTGGTAAGAGTACTGAAGCTTTCTTT
-	TRBD1	TRBV19	TRBJ2-6	CASSMLGQGTGANVLTF	TGTGCCAGTAGTATGCTGGGACAGGGGACTGGGGCCAACGTCCTGACTTTC
-	-	TRBV2	TRBJ2-1	CASPPNRPSSYNEQFF	TGTGCCAGCCCCCCGAACAGGCCGAGCTCCTACAATGAGCAGTTCTTC
-	-	TRBV3-1/TRBV3-2	TRBJ1-4	CASSPIGRGYEEKLFF	TGTGCCAGCAGCCCCATTGGGCGAGGGTATGAGGAAAAACTGTTTTTT
-	-	TRBV19	TRBJ1-5	CASSSTGSSNQPQHF	TGTGCCAGTAGTTCTACAGGTTCGAGCAATCAGCCCCAGCATTTT
-	-	TRBV30	TRBJ2-7	CAWVQGTYEQYF	TGTGCCTGGGTACAGGGAACCTACGAGCAGTACTTC
once	TRBD2	TRBV5-3	TRBJ2-7	CARRAPGLASYEQYF	TGTGCCAGAAGAGCACCGGGACTAGCGTCCTACGAGCAGTACTTC
-	TRBD1	TRBV3-1/TRBV3-2	TRBJ1-4	CASSQSRQGYEKLFF	TGTGCCAGCAGCCAGTCGAGACAGGGATACGAAAAACTGTTTTTT
-	-	TRBV6-1	TRBJ2-5	CASSEAYQGIGQETQYF	TGTGCCAGCAGTGAAGCCTACCAGGGGATCGGCCAAGAGACCCAGTACTTC
-	-	TRBV27	TRBJ2-7	CASSAQGTSSYEQYF	TGTGCCAGCAGTGCGCAGGGGACGAGCTCCTACGAGCAGTACTTC
-	-	TRBV27	TRBJ1-1	CASSRGALNLGEAFF	TGTGCCAGCAGTCGGGGGGCTTTAAATCTAGGTGAAGCTTTCTTT
once	TRBD2	TRBV7-9	TRBJ2-1	CASSSLGGGSYNEQFF	TGTGCCAGCAGCTCGTTGGGCGGGGGCTCCTACAATGAGCAGTTCTTC
-	-	TRBV28	TRBJ1-1	CASSSSPPGEGIEAFF	TGTGCCAGCAGTTCCTCCCCTCCAGGGGAGGGGATTGAAGCTTTCTTT
-	-	TRBV2	TRBJ1-2	CASREGAGSPGYTF	TGTGCCAGCAGAGAGGGAGCAGGGTCCCCTGGCTACACCTTC
-	TRBD1	TRBV6-5	TRBJ1-2	CASSPDRVGGYTF	TGTGCCAGCAGCCCGGACAGGGTGGGTGGCTACACCTTC
-	-	TRBV15	TRBJ2-7	CATSRTLRGGNSYEQYF	TGTGCCACCAGCCGAACACTCAGGGGGGGGAACTCCTACGAGCAGTACTTC
-	TRBD2	TRBV27	TRBJ2-5	CASSFRPGLAAPMTQYF	TGTGCCAGCAGTTTTCGGCCGGGACTAGCGGCCCCTATGACCCAGTACTTC
-	TRBD2	TRBV4-1	TRBJ2-5	CASSQDKLAGGRGETQYF	TGCGCCAGCAGCCAAGATAAGCTAGCGGGGGGCCGGGGAGAGACCCAGTACTTC
-	TRBD1	TRBV19	TRBJ1-2	CASSVETGGFWYGYTF	TGTGCCAGTAGCGTCGAAACAGGGGGCTTTTGGTATGGCTACACCTTC
-	-	TRBV11-2	TRBJ2-1	CASSPRPSRNEQFF	TGTGCCAGCAGCCCCCGGCCGAGTCGCAATGAGCAGTTCTTC
-	-	TRBV6-6	TRBJ2-7	CASSYSTGRTYEQYF	TGTGCCAGCAGTTACTCGACTGGGAGGACCTACGAGCAGTACTTC
-	-	TRBV2	TRBJ1-2	CASSESSGSYGYTF	TGTGCCAGCAGTGAATCGTCGGGGTCCTATGGCTACACCTTC
-	-	TRBV20-1	TRBJ1-4	CSASPGAGEKLFF	TGCAGTGCTAGTCCAGGGGCGGGCGAAAAACTGTTTTTT
-	TRBD1	TRBV5-5	TRBJ2-2	CASKQGPNTGELFF	TGTGCCAGCAAACAGGGGCCTAACACCGGGGAGCTGTTTTTT
-	TRBD1	TRBV14	TRBJ2-1	CASSQTGQGSYNEQFF	TGTGCCAGCAGCCAAACGGGACAGGGTTCCTACAATGAGCAGTTCTTC
once	-	TRBV4-1	TRBJ1-2	CASSQETGRGYTF	TGCGCCAGCAGCCAAGAAACAGGCAGGGGCTACACCTTC
-	TRBD2	TRBV20-1	TRBJ2-7	CSASSGTTSYEQYF	TGCAGTGCTAGTAGCGGGACGACCTCTTACGAGCAGTACTTC
-	-	TRBV4-1	TRBJ1-1	CASSDTRGIQNAEAFF	TGCGCCAGCTCAGACACCCGGGGCATTCAAAACGCTGAAGCTTTCTTT
-	-	TRBV5-1	TRBJ2-2	CASSLGDKGGELFF	TGCGCCAGCAGCTTGGGAGATAAGGGCGGGGAGCTGTTTTTT
once	TRBD1	TRBV27	TRBJ1-5	CASSPTGSNQPQHF	TGTGCCAGCAGTCCGACAGGGAGCAATCAGCCCCAGCATTTT
-	TRBD1	TRBV28	TRBJ1-1	CASSSAGGLYTEAFF	TGTGCCAGCAGTTCGGCAGGGGGCTTGTACACTGAAGCTTTCTTT
-	TRBD1	TRBV5-4	TRBJ1-4	CASSLGQGAREKLFF	TGTGCCAGCAGCCTTGGACAGGGGGCGCGGGAAAAACTGTTTTTT
-	TRBD2	TRBV25-1	TRBJ2-7	CASSAGGPSEQYF	TGTGCCTCGTCTGCGGGAGGGCCGAGCGAGCAGTACTTC
-	TRBD1	TRBV5-5	TRBJ1-4	CASSLQGFGEKLFF	TGTGCCAGCAGCTTACAGGGGTTCGGTGAAAAACTGTTTTTT
-	-	TRBV18	TRBJ1-2	CASSPPRTLNYGYTF	TGTGCCAGCTCACCACCCCGGACACTTAACTATGGCTACACCTTC
few	TRBD1	TRBV6-2/TRBV6-3	TRBJ2-7	CASSPRQGVNEQYF	TGTGCCAGCAGCCCAAGACAGGGGGTCAACGAGCAGTACTTC
-	TRBD1	TRBV10-3	TRBJ2-7	CAISQDRGTYEQYF	TGTGCCATCAGTCAGGACAGGGGCACCTACGAGCAGTACTTC
-	TRBD1	TRBV19	TRBJ1-1	CASTPRKSTGVNTEAFF	TGTGCCAGTACCCCCCGCAAATCGACAGGGGTGAACACTGAAGCTTTCTTT
few	-	TRBV5-4	TRBJ2-7	CASSLASQRLRDAYEQYF	TGTGCCAGCAGCTTGGCTAGTCAGAGGCTTCGGGACGCCTACGAGCAGTACTTC
-	TRBD1	TRBV10-3	TRBJ1-2	CAISPRGQDNYGYTF	TGTGCCATCAGTCCCCGGGGACAGGATAACTATGGCTACACCTTC
-	TRBD1	TRBV9	TRBJ2-2	CASSVVDRGTGELFF	TGTGCCAGCAGCGTAGTGGACAGGGGAACCGGGGAGCTGTTTTTT
-	TRBD1	TRBV5-1	TRBJ2-7	CASSSLGQGTSEQYF	TGCGCCAGCAGCTCTCTGGGACAGGGGACCTCCGAGCAGTACTTC
-	-	TRBV18	TRBJ2-1	CASSPRDMGEQFF	TGTGCCAGCTCACCACGGGACATGGGTGAGCAGTTCTTC
-	TRBD2	TRBV27	TRBJ2-7	CASRGLAGGNSSYEQYF	TGTGCCAGCAGGGGGTTAGCGGGAGGGAATTCATCCTACGAGCAGTACTTC
-	TRBD1	TRBV27	TRBJ2-2	CASSTTGVVTGELFF	TGTGCCAGCAGTACGACAGGGGTGGTCACCGGGGAGCTGTTTTTT